This T cell receptor (beta chain) stems from a study of technical replicates of blood from several donors. Libraries were prepared by immunoSEQ multiplex PCR; TCRdb keeps only in-frame clonotypes and omits some of them. Among 60,000 to 90,000 clones, around 97% were seen once, and the ten largest hold under 0.3%. The germline V gene has CDR1 LNHDA and CDR2 SQIVND (reference sequence). The CDR3 spans 16 residues. V gave up 7 bases and J gave up 7 bases, with 23 bases separating them. The chain recombines TRBV19 with TRBJ2-1; possibly TRBD2 for D (5 bases). The source is a human donor in good health. Input material: T cells isolated from PBMCs. CDR3 region: CASTPGRGLGLNEQFF. CDR3 coding DNA: TGTGCCAGTACCCCAGGCCGGGGTCTCGGCCTGAATGAGCAGTTCTTC.